This TCR beta chain was captured by sequencing in a study of blood T cell repertoires in COVID-19 (dated by TCRdb to 2018 to 2021). With respect to the entire study: Samples covering the acute and convalescent phases of COVID-19 were provided by collaborators in the United States, Italy and Spain. Deeply sampled blood TCRbeta repertoires from subjects exposed to, actively infected with, or recovered from COVID-19 were included in the dataset. Samples were obtained from the ongoing ImmuneRACE study (first 160 participants) and from over a thousand subjects provided by 6 global collaborators. The material from the prospective study consisted of cDNA or gDNA derived from T cells, B-cell-depleted T cells, or PBMCs. Nearly every sample came with metadata listing a de-identified subject ID, COVID-19 status, age in years and sex. Where HLA class I and class II types were available, the types were taken from metadata supplied by the sample provider, not from assay-based typing. A freely available public database, intended as a resource for researchers studying the immune response to SARS-CoV-2, is where the repertoires were released. Study-level results and caveats: How much clinical and demographic metadata was included differed by source and by participant, and the metadata was provided uncurated.

On this clone: Its antigen is not yet known. One base away there is no much larger clone; base qualities are not given.

Enrolling through a virtual design, the prospective study's participants ranged in age from about 18 to 89 years and lived across roughly 24 United States geographic areas. In the prospective study, participants were assigned to cohorts based on the clinical history participants reported in a screening survey and a study questionnaire. ImmuneRACE Cohort 3 recovered participants were defined by two consecutive negative NP/OP PCR tests, healthcare professional clearance, or symptom resolution. Each participant in the prospective study had whole blood, serum and a nasopharyngeal or oropharyngeal swab collected by mobile phlebotomists. Additional blood draws and questionnaires over an approximately two-month period could optionally be provided by prospective study participants. Before DNA extraction, prospective study blood samples were shipped either frozen or at room temperature. TCRbeta CDR3 regions were amplified from genomic DNA by means of the immunoSEQ Assay, a bias-controlled multiplex PCR. For the original study's pipeline: The number of nucleated cells in each sample was estimated from the amplification of reference gene primers within the assay. To quantify the absolute abundance of each unique TCRbeta CDR3 rearrangement, sequence reads were collapsed and filtered. For each sample, productive Simpson clonality was calculated by taking the square root of Simpson's diversity index across productive rearrangements. Not all clones reach the TCRdb copy of this immuneACCESS table, which keeps in-frame sequences only. Checked studies attribute under half of the gap to unresolved V genes and leave the rest unexplained. That table is the source of V, J and clone size, and D and trimming were worked out from the DNA. The sample table contains approximately 210,000 clones; only one count was recorded for roughly 90% of them. The ten largest make up 6.5% to 9.5% of the sample.

The source material was PBMCs or T cells enriched from blood (not recorded which). This TCR derives from a woman aged 18-29 years who had recovered from COVID-19.

The CDR3 corresponds to CASSSLPGVETQYF. The bases read TGTGCCAGCAGCTCCCTTCCCGGGGTAGAGACCCAGTACTTC. The chain uses TRBV7-2 and TRBJ2-5, and TRBD2 may be the D gene, going by 5 matching bases. V gives up 4 bases and J gives up 4 bases, and the segment between their germline ends measures 13 bases. For CDR1 and CDR2, the germline V gene lists SGHTA and FQGNSA. The CDR3 has 14 amino acids, counting the end cysteine and phenylalanine. The sequence is cut down to CDR3 DNA, 42 bases in frame from base 1.